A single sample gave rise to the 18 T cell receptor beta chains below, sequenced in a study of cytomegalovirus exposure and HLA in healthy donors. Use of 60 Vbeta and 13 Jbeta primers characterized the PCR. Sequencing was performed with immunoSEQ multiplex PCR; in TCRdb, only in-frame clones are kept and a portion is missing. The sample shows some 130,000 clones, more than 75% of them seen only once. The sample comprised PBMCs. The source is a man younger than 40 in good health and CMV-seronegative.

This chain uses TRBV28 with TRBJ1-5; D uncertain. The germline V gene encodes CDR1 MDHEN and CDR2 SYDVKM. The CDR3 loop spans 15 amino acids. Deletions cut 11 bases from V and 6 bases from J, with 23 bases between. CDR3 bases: TGTGCCTGCAAGGAAGGAGGGAAAATGGGTCAGCCCCAGCATTTT. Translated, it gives CACKEGGKMGQPQHF.

The CDR3 protein is CASLRAQGPGNTIYF. In nucleotides, the CDR3 is TGTGCCAGCCTCAGAGCTCAGGGTCCTGGAAACACCATATATTTT. The gene calls are TRBV6-5 and TRBJ1-3; maybe TRBD1 (5 bases). Per germline, CDR1 MNHEY and CDR2 SVGAGI. Trimming stripped 8 bases from V and 2 bases from J, with 16 bases between. The CDR3 spans 15 residues.

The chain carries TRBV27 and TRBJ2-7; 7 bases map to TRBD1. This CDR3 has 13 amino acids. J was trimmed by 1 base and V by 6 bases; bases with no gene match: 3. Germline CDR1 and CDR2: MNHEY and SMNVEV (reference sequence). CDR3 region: CASRRTGSYEQYF. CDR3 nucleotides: TGTGCCAGCAGGCGGACAGGATCCTACGAGCAGTACTTC.

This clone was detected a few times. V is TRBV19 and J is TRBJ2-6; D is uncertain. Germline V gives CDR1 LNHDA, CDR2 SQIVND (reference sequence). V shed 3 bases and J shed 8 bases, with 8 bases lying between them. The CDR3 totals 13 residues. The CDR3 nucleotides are TGTGCCAGTAGTATCGCTAACTCCAACGTCCTGACTTTC. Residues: CASSIANSNVLTF.

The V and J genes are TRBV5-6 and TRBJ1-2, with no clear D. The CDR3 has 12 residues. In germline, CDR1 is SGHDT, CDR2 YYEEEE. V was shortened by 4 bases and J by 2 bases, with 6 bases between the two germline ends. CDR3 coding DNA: TGTGCCAGCAGCGCGGGCAACTATGGCTACACCTTC. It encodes CASSAGNYGYTF.

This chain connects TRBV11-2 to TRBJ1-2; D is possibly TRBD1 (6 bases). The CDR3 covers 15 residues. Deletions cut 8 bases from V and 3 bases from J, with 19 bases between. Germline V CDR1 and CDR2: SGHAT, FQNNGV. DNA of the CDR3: TGTGCCAGCCATCAATTGGGGGCACCTCACTATGGCTACACCTTC. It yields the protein CASHQLGAPHYGYTF.

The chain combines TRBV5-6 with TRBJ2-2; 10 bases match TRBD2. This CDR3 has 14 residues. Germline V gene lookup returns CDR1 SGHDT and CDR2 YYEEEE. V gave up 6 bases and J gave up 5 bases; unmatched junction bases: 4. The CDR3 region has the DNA TGTGCCAGCACTAGCGGGAGTGGAACCGGGGAGCTGTTTTTT. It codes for CASTSGSGTGELFF. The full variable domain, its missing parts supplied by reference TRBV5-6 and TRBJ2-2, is DAGVTQSPTHLIKTRGQQVTLRCSPKSGHDTVSWYQQALGQGPQFIFQYYEEEERQRGNFPDRFSGHQFPNYSSELNVNALLLGDSALYLCASTSGSGTGELFFGEGSRLTVL.

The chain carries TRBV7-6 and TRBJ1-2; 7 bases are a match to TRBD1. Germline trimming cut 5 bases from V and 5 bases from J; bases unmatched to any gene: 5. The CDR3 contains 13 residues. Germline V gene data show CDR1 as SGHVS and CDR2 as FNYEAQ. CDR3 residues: CASSPDRQYGYTF. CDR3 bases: TGTGCCAGCAGCCCGGACAGGCAGTATGGCTACACCTTC.

CDR3 protein: CASSVGQGHNQPQHF. For the CDR3, the DNA is TGTGCCAGCAGCGTAGGCCAGGGTCATAATCAGCCCCAGCATTTT. This chain joins TRBV9 and TRBJ1-5, with a tentative D call TRBD1 (5 bases). V was cut by 0 bases and J by 4 bases, with 11 bases left in between. CDR1 is SGDLS, CDR2 YYNGEE, per germline. The length of the CDR3 is 15 residues.

Here the CDR3 reads CASSGGPGLATYEQYF. In nucleotides, the CDR3 is TGCGCCAGCAGTGGGGGCCCGGGACTAGCAACGTACGAGCAGTACTTC. V usage is TRBV10-2 and J usage is TRBJ2-7, with 9 bases fitting TRBD2. Germline CDR1 WSHSY, CDR2 SAAADI. The CDR3 sequence is 16 residues long. The junction had 11 bases not matched to a gene; V was cut back by 4 bases and J by 4 bases.

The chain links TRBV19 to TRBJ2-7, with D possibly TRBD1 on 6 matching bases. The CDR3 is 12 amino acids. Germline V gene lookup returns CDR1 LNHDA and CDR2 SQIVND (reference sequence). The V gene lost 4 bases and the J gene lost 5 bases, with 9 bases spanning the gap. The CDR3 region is CASSKQGNEQYF. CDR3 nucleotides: TGTGCCAGTAGTAAACAGGGAAACGAGCAGTACTTC.

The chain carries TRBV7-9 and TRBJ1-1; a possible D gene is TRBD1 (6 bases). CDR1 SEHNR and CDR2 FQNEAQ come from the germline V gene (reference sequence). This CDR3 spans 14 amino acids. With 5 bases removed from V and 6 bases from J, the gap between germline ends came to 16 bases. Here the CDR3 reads CASSRAGDHAEAFF. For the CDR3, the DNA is TGTGCCAGCAGCCGGGCAGGGGATCATGCTGAAGCTTTCTTT. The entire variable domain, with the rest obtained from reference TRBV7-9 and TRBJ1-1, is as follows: DTGVSQNPRHKITKRGQNVTFRCDPISEHNRLYWYRQTLGQGPEFLTYFQNEAQLEKSRLLSDRFSAERPKGSFSTLEIQRTEQGDSAMYLCASSRAGDHAEAFFGQGTRLTVV.

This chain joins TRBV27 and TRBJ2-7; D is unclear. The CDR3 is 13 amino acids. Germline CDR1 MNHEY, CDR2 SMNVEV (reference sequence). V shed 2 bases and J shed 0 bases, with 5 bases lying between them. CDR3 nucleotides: TGTGCCAGCAGTTTACAGGACTCCTACGAGCAGTACTTC. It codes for CASSLQDSYEQYF.

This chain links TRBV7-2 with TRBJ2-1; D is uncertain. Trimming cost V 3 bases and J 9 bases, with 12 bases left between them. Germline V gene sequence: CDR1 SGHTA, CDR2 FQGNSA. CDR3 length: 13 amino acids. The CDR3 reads CASSFEPLGEQFF. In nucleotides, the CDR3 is TGTGCCAGCAGCTTCGAGCCTCTTGGTGAGCAGTTCTTC. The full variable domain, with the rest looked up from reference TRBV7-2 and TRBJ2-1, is GAGVSQSPSNKVTEKGKDVELRCDPISGHTALYWYRQSLGQGLEFLIYFQGNSAPDKSGLPSDRFSAERTGGSVSTLTIQRTQQEDSAVYLCASSFEPLGEQFFGPGTRLTVL.

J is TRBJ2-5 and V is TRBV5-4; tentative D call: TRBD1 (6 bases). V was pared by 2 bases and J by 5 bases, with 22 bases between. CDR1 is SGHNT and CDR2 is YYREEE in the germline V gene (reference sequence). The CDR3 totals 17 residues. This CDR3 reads CASSLNLRQDMVETQYF. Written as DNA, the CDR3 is TGTGCCAGCAGCTTAAATTTACGACAGGACATGGTGGAGACCCAGTACTTC.

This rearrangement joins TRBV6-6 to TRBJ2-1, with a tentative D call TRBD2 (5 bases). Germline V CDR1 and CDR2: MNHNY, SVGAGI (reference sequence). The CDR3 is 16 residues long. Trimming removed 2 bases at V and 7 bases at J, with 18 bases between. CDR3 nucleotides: TGTGCCAGCAGTTACCCGGCCGCGCCGGGGTATAATGAGCAGTTCTTC. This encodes CASSYPAAPGYNEQFF.

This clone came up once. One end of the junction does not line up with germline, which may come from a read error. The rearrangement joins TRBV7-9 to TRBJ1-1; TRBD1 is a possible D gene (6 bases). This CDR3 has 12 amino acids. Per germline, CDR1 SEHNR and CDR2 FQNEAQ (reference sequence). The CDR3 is CSSQRGGTEAFF. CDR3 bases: TGTTCCAGCCAGAGGGGGGGAACTGAAGCTTTCTTT.

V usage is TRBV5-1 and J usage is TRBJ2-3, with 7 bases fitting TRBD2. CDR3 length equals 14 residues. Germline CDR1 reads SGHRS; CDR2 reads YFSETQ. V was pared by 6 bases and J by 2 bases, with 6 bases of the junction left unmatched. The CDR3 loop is CASTPRGDTDTQYF. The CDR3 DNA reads TGCGCCAGCACCCCTCGGGGGGACACAGATACGCAGTATTTT.